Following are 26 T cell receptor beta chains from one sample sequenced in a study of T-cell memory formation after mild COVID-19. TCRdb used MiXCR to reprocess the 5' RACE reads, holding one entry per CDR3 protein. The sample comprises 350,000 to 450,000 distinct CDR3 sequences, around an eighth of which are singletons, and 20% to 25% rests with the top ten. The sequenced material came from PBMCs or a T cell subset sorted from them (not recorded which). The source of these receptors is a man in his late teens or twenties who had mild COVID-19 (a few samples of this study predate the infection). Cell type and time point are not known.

The CDR3 sequence is CASSFMGSVDTQYF. The CDR3 DNA follows: TGTGCCAGCAGTTTTATGGGGTCGGTAGATACGCAGTATTTT. The genes are TRBV12-3 or TRBV12-4 and TRBJ2-3; D is undetermined. Trimming took 3 bases from V and 5 from J, leaving 12 bases between them. The CDR3 sequence is 14 residues long.

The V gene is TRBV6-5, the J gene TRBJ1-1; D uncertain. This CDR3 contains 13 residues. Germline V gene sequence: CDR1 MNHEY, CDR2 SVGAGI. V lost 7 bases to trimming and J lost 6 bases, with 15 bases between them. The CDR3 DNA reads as TGTGCCAGCACCGATCCACGGGGTTCTGAAGCTTTCTTT. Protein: CASTDPRGSEAFF.

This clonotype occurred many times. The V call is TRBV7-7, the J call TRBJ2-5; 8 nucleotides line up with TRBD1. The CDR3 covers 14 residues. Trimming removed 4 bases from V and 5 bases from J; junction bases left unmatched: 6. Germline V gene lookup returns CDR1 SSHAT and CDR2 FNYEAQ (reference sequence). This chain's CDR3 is CASSSTGAGETQYF. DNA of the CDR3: TGTGCCAGCAGCTCGACAGGGGCAGGGGAGACCCAGTACTTC.

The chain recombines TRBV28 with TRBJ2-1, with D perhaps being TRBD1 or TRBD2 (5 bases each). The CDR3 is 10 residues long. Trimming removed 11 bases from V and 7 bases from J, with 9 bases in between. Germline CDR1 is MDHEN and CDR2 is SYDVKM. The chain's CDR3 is CAWGKNEQFF. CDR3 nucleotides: TGTGCCTGGGGGAAGAATGAGCAGTTCTTC.

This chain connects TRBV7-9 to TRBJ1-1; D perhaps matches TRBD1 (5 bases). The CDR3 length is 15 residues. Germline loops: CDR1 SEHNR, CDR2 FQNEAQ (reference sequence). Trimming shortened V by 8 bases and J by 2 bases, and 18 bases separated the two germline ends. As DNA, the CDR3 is TGTGCCAGCGAAAGGGGAGGGTTTGGTAACACTGAAGCTTTCTTT. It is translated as CASERGGFGNTEAFF.

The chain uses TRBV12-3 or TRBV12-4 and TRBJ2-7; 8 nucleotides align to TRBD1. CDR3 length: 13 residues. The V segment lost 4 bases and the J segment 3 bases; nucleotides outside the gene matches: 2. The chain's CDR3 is CASSYDRGYEQYF. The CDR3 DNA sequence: TGTGCCAGCAGTTACGACAGGGGCTACGAGCAGTACTTC.

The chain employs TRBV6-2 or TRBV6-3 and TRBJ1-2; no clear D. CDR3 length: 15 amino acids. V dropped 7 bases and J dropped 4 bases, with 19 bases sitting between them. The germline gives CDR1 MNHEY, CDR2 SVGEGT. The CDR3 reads CASTSSVGSLYGYTF. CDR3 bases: TGTGCCAGCACTTCCTCCGTGGGCAGCCTCTATGGCTACACCTTC.

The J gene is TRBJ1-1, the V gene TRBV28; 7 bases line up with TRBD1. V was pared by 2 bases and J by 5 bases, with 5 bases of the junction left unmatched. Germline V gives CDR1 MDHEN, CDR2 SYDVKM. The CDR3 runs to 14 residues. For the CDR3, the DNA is TGTGCCAGCAGTTTAATTCAGGGGGGGACTGAAGCTTTCTTT. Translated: CASSLIQGGTEAFF.

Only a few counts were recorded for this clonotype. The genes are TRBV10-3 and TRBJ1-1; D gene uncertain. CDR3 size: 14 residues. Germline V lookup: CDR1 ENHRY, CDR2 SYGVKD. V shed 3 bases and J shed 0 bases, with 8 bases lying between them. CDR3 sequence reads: CAISDMSLNTEAFF. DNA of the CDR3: TGTGCCATCAGTGATATGAGTCTGAACACTGAAGCTTTCTTT.

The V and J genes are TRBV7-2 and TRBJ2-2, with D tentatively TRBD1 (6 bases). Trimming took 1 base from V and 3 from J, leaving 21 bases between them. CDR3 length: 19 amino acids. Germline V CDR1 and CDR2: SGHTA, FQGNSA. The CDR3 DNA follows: TGTGCCAGCAGCTTAGAAAACCCGCGACAGGCAGGAGACACCGGGGAGCTGTTTTTT. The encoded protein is CASSLENPRQAGDTGELFF.

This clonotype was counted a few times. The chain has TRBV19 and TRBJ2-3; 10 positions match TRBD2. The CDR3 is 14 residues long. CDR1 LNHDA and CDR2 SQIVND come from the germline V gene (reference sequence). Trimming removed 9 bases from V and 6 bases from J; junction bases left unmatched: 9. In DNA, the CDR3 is TGTGCCAGCCGAAAGCGGGGGGGCCTGGATACGCAGTATTTT. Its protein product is CASRKRGGLDTQYF.

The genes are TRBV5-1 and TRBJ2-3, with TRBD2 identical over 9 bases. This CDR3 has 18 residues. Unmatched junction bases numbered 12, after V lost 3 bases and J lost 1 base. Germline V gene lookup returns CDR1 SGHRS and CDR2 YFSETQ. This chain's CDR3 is CASSYTPLQRGGTDTQYF. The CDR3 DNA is TGCGCCAGCAGCTATACCCCCCTCCAGCGGGGGGGCACAGATACGCAGTATTTT.

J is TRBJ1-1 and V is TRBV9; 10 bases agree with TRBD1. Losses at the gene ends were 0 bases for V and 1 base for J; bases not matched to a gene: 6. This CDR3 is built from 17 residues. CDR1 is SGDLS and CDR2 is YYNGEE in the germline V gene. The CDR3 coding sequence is TGTGCCAGCAGCGTAGAGGGCGACAGGGGGCCGAACACTGAAGCTTTCTTT. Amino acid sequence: CASSVEGDRGPNTEAFF.

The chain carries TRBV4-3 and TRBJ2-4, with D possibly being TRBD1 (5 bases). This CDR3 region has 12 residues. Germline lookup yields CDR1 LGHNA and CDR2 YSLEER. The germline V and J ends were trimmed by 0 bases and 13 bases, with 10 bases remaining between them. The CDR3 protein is CASSQDRNRQYF. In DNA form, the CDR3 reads TGCGCCAGCAGCCAAGATCGTAACAGGCAGTACTTC.

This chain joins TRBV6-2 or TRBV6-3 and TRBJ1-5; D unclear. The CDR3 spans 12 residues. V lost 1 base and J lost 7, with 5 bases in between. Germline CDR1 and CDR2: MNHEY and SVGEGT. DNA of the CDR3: TGTGCCAGCAGTTACTTTATGCAGCCCCAGCATTTT. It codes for CASSYFMQPQHF.

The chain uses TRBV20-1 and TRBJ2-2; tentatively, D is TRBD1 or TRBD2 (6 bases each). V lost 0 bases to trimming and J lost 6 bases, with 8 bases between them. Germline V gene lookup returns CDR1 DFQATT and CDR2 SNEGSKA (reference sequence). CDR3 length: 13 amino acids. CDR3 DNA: TGCAGTGCTAGAGATGGGGGGCCCGGGGAGCTGTTTTTT. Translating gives CSARDGGPGELFF.

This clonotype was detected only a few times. CDR3 DNA sequence: TGCAGTGCCTCCCGGACAGGGAACTACGAGCAGTACTTC. Translating it yields CSASRTGNYEQYF. The chain joins TRBV20-1 to TRBJ2-7, with 8 bases that match TRBD1. The germline V gene encodes CDR1 DFQATT and CDR2 SNEGSKA (reference sequence). V gave up 6 bases and J gave up 3 bases; unmatched junction bases: 7. The CDR3 contains 13 residues.

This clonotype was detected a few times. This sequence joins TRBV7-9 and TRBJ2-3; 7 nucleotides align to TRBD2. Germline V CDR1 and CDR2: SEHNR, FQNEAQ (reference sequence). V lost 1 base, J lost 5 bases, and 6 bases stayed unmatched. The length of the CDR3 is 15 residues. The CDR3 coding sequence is TGTGCCAGCAGCTTAGTCGGGGGGATCGGAGATACGCAGTATTTT. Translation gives CASSLVGGIGDTQYF.

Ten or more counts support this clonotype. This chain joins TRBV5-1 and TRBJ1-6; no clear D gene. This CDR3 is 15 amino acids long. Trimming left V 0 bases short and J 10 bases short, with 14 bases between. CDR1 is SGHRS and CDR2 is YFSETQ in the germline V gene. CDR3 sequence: CASSLAGVSRSPLHF. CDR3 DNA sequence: TGCGCCAGCAGCTTGGCCGGGGTTTCGCGCTCACCCCTCCACTTT.

CDR3 protein: CSTTGTGSGETQYF. CDR3 DNA: TGCAGCACTACCGGGACAGGGAGTGGGGAGACCCAGTACTTC. V usage is TRBV29-1 and J usage is TRBJ2-5, with 9 bases aligning to TRBD1. V shed 8 bases, J shed 5 bases, and the junction held 12 bases outside the gene matches. CDR1 and CDR2 from the germline V gene are SQVTM and ANQGSEA. CDR3 length equals 14 residues.

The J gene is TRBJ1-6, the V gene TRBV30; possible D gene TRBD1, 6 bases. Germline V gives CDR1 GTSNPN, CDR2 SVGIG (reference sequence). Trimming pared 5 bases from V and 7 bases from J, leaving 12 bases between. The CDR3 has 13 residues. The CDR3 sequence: CAWGGQGNSPLHF. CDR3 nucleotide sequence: TGTGCCTGGGGGGGGCAGGGAAATTCACCCCTCCACTTT.

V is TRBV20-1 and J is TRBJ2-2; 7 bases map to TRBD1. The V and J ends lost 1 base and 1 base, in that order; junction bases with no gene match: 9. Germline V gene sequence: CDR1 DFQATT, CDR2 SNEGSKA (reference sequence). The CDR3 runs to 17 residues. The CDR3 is CSARGSPRQGNTGELFF. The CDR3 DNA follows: TGCAGTGCTAGAGGCTCACCCAGACAGGGGAACACCGGGGAGCTGTTTTTT.

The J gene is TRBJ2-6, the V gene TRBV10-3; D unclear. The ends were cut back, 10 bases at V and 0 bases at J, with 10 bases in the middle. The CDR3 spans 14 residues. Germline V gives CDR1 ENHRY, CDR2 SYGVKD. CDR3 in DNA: TGTGCCACTACGGCGGACTCTGGGGCCAACGTCCTGACTTTC. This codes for CATTADSGANVLTF.

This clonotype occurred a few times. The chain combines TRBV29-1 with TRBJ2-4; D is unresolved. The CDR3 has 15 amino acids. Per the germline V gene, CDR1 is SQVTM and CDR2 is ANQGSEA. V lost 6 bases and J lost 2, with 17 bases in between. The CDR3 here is CSVRRILPTKNIQYF. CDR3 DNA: TGCAGCGTACGCCGGATACTCCCGACCAAAAACATTCAGTACTTC.

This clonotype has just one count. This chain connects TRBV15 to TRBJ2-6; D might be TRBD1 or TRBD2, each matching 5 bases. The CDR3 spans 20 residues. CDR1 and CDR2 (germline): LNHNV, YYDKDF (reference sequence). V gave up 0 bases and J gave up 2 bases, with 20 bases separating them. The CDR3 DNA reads TGTGCCACCAGCAGAGAGGGGGTTACGGGGTTTGGTCCTGGGGCCAACGTCCTGACTTTC. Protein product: CATSREGVTGFGPGANVLTF.

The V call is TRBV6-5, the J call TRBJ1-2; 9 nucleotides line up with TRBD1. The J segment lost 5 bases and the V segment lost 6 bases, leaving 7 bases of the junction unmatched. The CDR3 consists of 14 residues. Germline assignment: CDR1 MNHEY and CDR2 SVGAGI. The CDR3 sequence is CASSFRDRAYGYTF. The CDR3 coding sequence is TGTGCCAGCAGCTTCCGGGACAGGGCATATGGCTACACCTTC.